The rows below give T cell receptor beta chains drawn from one sample of a study of T cells in Graves' hyperthyroidism and ophthalmopathy. A single record per CDR3 protein comes from TCRdb applying MiXCR to the multiplex PCR reads. The table lists almost 250,000 distinct CDR3 sequences, roughly 22% of them singletons, with approximately 35% in the top ten. The sequenced sample was blood. These TCRs come from a woman aged 35 to 49 with Graves' ophthalmopathy. Each CDR3 is given with its conserved first and last residue. Each record gives: J gene, V gene, CDR3 length, CDR3 protein.

>TRBJ1-2|TRBV29-1|12
CSGGAREYGYTF
>TRBJ2-5|TRBV24-1|17
CATSAPGQGARRETQYF
>TRBJ1-5|TRBV28|13
CASRRHEEQPQHF
>TRBJ1-1|TRBV6-1|15
CASRTGGSQNSEAFF
>TRBJ1-5|TRBV10-3|13
CAIMGGVGQPQHF
>TRBJ2-7|TRBV6-1|15
CASSVPGGTHYEQYF
>TRBJ2-1|TRBV30|15
CAWSVRGTSHNEQFF
>TRBJ2-5|TRBV3-1|17
CASSLPGDTWIQETQYF
>TRBJ2-7|TRBV6-1|12
CASSVNRYEQYF
>TRBJ1-6|TRBV6-4|14
CASSDGSYNSPLHF
>TRBJ1-2|TRBV10-3|15
CATQTGSTREYGYTF
>TRBJ2-7|TRBV7-2|11
CASSFASEQYF
>TRBJ2-5|TRBV15|12
CATRSGTETQYF
>TRBJ2-7|TRBV7-8|15
CASSLRVAESYEQYF
>TRBJ2-5|TRBV27|15
CAGSSPRTGEETQYF
>TRBJ2-7|TRBV11-1|15
CASSSWRGAAYEQYF
>TRBJ2-4|TRBV2|17
CASSVDSSGLAKNIQYF
>TRBJ1-2|TRBV12-3/TRBV12-4|16
CASSFIIRGLGSRYTF
>TRBJ2-6|TRBV9|14
CASSVDLGANVLTF
>TRBJ2-5|TRBV20-1|16
CSARDFLAGGGETQYF
>TRBJ2-7|TRBV30|19
CAWSAPGTSWEGASYEQYF
>TRBJ2-5|TRBV12-3/TRBV12-4|15
CASSLDGASKETQYF
>TRBJ2-2|TRBV28|15
CASSLLLTRPGELFF
>TRBJ2-2|TRBV20-1|15
CSARKRERVTGELFF
>TRBJ2-7|TRBV12-3/TRBV12-4|15
CASSYSYDVSYEQYF
>TRBJ2-7|TRBV28|13
CASSSAQDYEQYF
>TRBJ1-1|TRBV6-1|15
CASIRGDRSNTEAFF
>TRBJ2-7|TRBV5-1|15
CASSTSSGQYYEQYF
>TRBJ2-5|TRBV2|15
CASSDLGLVQETQYF
>TRBJ1-1|TRBV19|17
CASLGAGGGKVNTEAFF
>TRBJ1-1|TRBV30|14
CAWSVLDRGTEAFF
>TRBJ2-7|TRBV30|13
CAGSGTGTYEQYF
>TRBJ1-5|TRBV3-1|15
CASSQEVGLNQPQHF
>TRBJ1-2|TRBV7-9|13
CASSPGQVYGYTF
>TRBJ2-7|TRBV6-2/TRBV6-3|12
CASRQGTYEQYF
>TRBJ2-4|TRBV12-3/TRBV12-4|15
CASRSSGVAKNIQYF
>TRBJ1-1|TRBV11-1|16
CASSLRDTGKNTEAFF
>TRBJ1-2|TRBV24-1|15
CATSEPGTEGHGYTF
>TRBJ2-3|TRBV6-1|14
CASSEAGLSNTQYF